Following are 9 T cell receptor beta chains from one sample sequenced in a study of blood T cell repertoires in COVID-19. Only in-frame clones appear in the TCRdb table, and some are missing; sequencing was by immunoSEQ multiplex PCR. The sample gives over 100,000 clones, approximately 83% of which show up once; 0.7% to 1% is in the top ten. Sequencing used peripheral blood. These receptors came from a woman aged 70-85 years with acute or convalescent COVID-19.

J is TRBJ2-1 and V is TRBV19, with 15 bases lining up with TRBD2. The CDR3 extends over 17 amino acids. V lost 6 bases, J lost 4 bases, and 7 bases stayed unmatched. The germline V gene has CDR1 LNHDA and CDR2 SQIVND (reference sequence). The CDR3, as DNA: TGTGCCAGTAGGAGTCCCGGGACTAGCGGGGGGTACAATGAGCAGTTCTTC. Protein sequence: CASRSPGTSGGYNEQFF.

The chain recombines TRBV5-1 with TRBJ2-3, with TRBD2 matching 8 bases. The CDR3 contains 16 residues. Germline CDR1 and CDR2: SGHRS and YFSETQ. J lost 3 bases, V lost 4 bases, and 10 bases had no gene match. The CDR3: CASSPLSGGRTDTQYF. As DNA, the CDR3 is TGCGCCAGCAGCCCGCTCAGTGGCGGGAGGACAGATACGCAGTATTTT.

The gene calls are TRBV7-8 and TRBJ1-1, with D perhaps TRBD1 (5 bases). This CDR3 spans 12 amino acids. V lost 5 bases, J lost 11 bases, and 15 bases lay in between. The germline V gene has CDR1 SGHVS and CDR2 FQNEAQ. In DNA form, the CDR3 reads TGTGCCAGCAGCCCCCCGGGGGGATGGGCTTTCTTT. Translated: CASSPPGGWAFF. Looking up the rest from reference TRBV7-8 and TRBJ1-1 gives the full variable domain: GAGVSQSPRYKVAKRGQDVALRCDPISGHVSLFWYQQALGQGPEFLTYFQNEAQLDKSGLPSDRFFAERPEGSVSTLKIQRTQQEDSAVYLCASSPPGGWAFFGQGTRLTVV.

The chain uses TRBV19 and TRBJ1-1; D is unclear. In germline, CDR1 is LNHDA, CDR2 SQIVND (reference sequence). The CDR3 is 13 residues long. V dropped 3 bases and J dropped 0 bases, with 5 bases sitting between them. This CDR3 reads CASSINMNTEAFF. CDR3 bases: TGTGCCAGTAGTATTAACATGAACACTGAAGCTTTCTTT.

The table lists this clone with a few counts. The V and J genes are TRBV11-2 and TRBJ2-7, with D possibly matching TRBD2 (6 bases). Trimming left V 1 base short and J 1 base short, with 11 bases between. CDR3 length: 15 residues. CDR1 SGHAT and CDR2 FQNNGV come from the germline V gene. CDR3 amino acids: CASSLGGVGSYEQYF. The CDR3 DNA follows: TGTGCCAGCAGCTTAGGGGGGGTGGGTTCCTACGAGCAGTACTTC.

V usage is TRBV6-2 or TRBV6-3 and J usage is TRBJ2-5; 7 bases agree with TRBD1. Germline values: CDR1 MNHEY, CDR2 SVGEGT. V trimming: 4 bases; J trimming: 4 bases; junction bases outside the gene matches: 9. This CDR3 spans 15 amino acids. The CDR3 protein is CASSWGPGTAETQYF. CDR3 DNA: TGTGCCAGCAGTTGGGGCCCCGGGACAGCAGAGACCCAGTACTTC.

This chain uses TRBV18 with TRBJ2-7, with D maybe TRBD2 (6 bases). The CDR3 has 16 residues. In germline, CDR1 is KGHSH, CDR2 LQKENI. Trimming left V 1 base short and J 0 bases short, with 13 bases between. The CDR3 region has the DNA TGTGCCAGCTCACCACGGACGGGGGAAATCTCCTACGAGCAGTACTTC. This encodes CASSPRTGEISYEQYF.

J is TRBJ1-5 and V is TRBV19; D unclear. The CDR3 extends over 15 amino acids. The V end lost 3 bases, the J end lost 1 base, and 10 bases lay between the germline ends. Germline loops: CDR1 LNHDA, CDR2 SQIVND (reference sequence). The CDR3 sequence: CASSMFGESNQPQHF. In DNA form, the CDR3 reads TGTGCCAGTAGTATGTTCGGGGAAAGCAATCAGCCCCAGCATTTT. The whole variable domain, remainder taken from reference TRBV19 and TRBJ1-5, is DGGITQSPKYLFRKEGQNVTLSCEQNLNHDAMYWYRQDPGQGLRLIYYSQIVNDFQKGDIAEGYSVSREKKESFPLTVTSAQKNPTAFYLCASSMFGESNQPQHFGDGTRLSIL.

The V call is TRBV6-5, the J call TRBJ1-6; 8 nucleotides match TRBD1. Germline CDR1 MNHEY, CDR2 SVGAGI. J lost 7 bases, V lost 6 bases, and 5 bases had no gene match. This CDR3 has 14 residues. The CDR3 DNA reads as TGTGCCAGCAGCGCCGGGGACAGGAATTCACCCCTCCACTTT. Amino acids: CASSAGDRNSPLHF.